The rows below give T cell receptor beta chains drawn from one sample of a study of blood T cell repertoires in COVID-19. The data were produced by immunoSEQ multiplex PCR, yet TCRdb's version contains in-frame clones alone and is incomplete. The sample contains a few hundred thousand clones, under 90% of which appear only once. Sequencing used peripheral blood. The receptors here all came from an older woman who had recovered from COVID-19. CDR3s include the opening cysteine and the closing phenylalanine or tryptophan. Each record gives: J gene, D gene, clone size, V gene, CDR3 protein, CDR3 DNA. D genes are given only for firm matches. Clone size is not always given. Where it is, it says once, few, many or a class for expanded clones.

j_call: TRBJ2-5
d_call: TRBD2
clone_size: .
v_call: TRBV30
cdr3_aa: CAWSVGAGGKRGETQYF
cdr3_nt: TGTGCCTGGAGTGTAGGAGCGGGGGGAAAACGAGGGGAGACCCAGTACTTC

j_call: TRBJ2-1
d_call: .
clone_size: .
v_call: TRBV27
cdr3_aa: CASSLSPGEGMGFF
cdr3_nt: TGTGCCAGCAGTTTATCCCCCGGGGAAGGGATGGGGTTCTTC

j_call: TRBJ1-3
d_call: .
clone_size: .
v_call: TRBV20-1
cdr3_aa: CSANGGGASYF
cdr3_nt: TGCAGTGCCAATGGTGGGGGCGCCTCATATTTT

j_call: TRBJ2-3
d_call: TRBD2
clone_size: .
v_call: TRBV7-3
cdr3_aa: CASSLGLAGGMGNTQYF
cdr3_nt: TGTGCCAGCAGCTTGGGACTAGCGGGGGGAATGGGAAATACGCAGTATTTT

j_call: TRBJ2-1
d_call: TRBD2
clone_size: .
v_call: TRBV29-1
cdr3_aa: CSVERAGGPGSSYNEQFF
cdr3_nt: TGCAGCGTTGAAAGGGCGGGGGGTCCAGGCAGCTCCTACAATGAGCAGTTCTTC

j_call: TRBJ1-2
d_call: .
clone_size: once
v_call: TRBV19
cdr3_aa: CASSSGLTAYGYTF
cdr3_nt: TGTGCCAGTAGTTCAGGACTGACTGCCTATGGCTACACCTTC

j_call: TRBJ1-1
d_call: .
clone_size: .
v_call: TRBV12-3/TRBV12-4
cdr3_aa: CASRDREGAFF
cdr3_nt: TGTGCCAGCAGAGACCGGGAGGGGGCTTTCTTT

j_call: TRBJ2-3
d_call: TRBD1
clone_size: .
v_call: TRBV10-3
cdr3_aa: CAISGTGGFADTQYF
cdr3_nt: TGTGCCATCAGTGGTACAGGGGGGTTCGCAGATACGCAGTATTTT

j_call: TRBJ1-1
d_call: .
clone_size: .
v_call: TRBV19
cdr3_aa: CASKKTGGPVQAFF
cdr3_nt: TGTGCCAGTAAGAAGACAGGCGGTCCCGTTCAAGCTTTCTTT

j_call: TRBJ2-1
d_call: TRBD1
clone_size: .
v_call: TRBV5-6
cdr3_aa: CASSLGWGQGGPLGQFF
cdr3_nt: TGTGCCAGCAGCTTGGGCTGGGGACAGGGGGGCCCCTTGGGGCAGTTCTTC

j_call: TRBJ1-4
d_call: .
clone_size: .
v_call: TRBV7-9
cdr3_aa: CASSSGGDELIREKLFF
cdr3_nt: TGTGCCAGCAGCTCGGGGGGAGACGAGCTGATTAGAGAAAAACTGTTTTTT

j_call: TRBJ1-2
d_call: .
clone_size: .
v_call: TRBV7-9
cdr3_aa: CAWEPVHYGYTF
cdr3_nt: TGTGCCTGGGAGCCGGTACACTATGGCTACACCTTC

j_call: TRBJ2-5
d_call: .
clone_size: once
v_call: TRBV6-2/TRBV6-3
cdr3_aa: CASSYLLLSSEKETQYF
cdr3_nt: TGTGCCAGCAGTTACCTCCTTTTGTCTAGCGAAAAAGAGACCCAGTACTTC

j_call: TRBJ1-2
d_call: .
clone_size: .
v_call: TRBV3-1/TRBV3-2
cdr3_aa: CASSPRDIYGYTF
cdr3_nt: TGTGCCAGCAGCCCCCGGGACATTTATGGCTACACCTTC

j_call: TRBJ1-2
d_call: TRBD1
clone_size: .
v_call: TRBV30
cdr3_aa: CAWSPTGFAYGYTF
cdr3_nt: TGTGCCTGGAGTCCGACAGGGTTTGCCTATGGCTACACCTTC

j_call: TRBJ2-3
d_call: TRBD1
clone_size: .
v_call: TRBV3-1/TRBV3-2
cdr3_aa: CASSQGPGQGWTDTQYF
cdr3_nt: TGTGCCAGCAGCCAGGGGCCGGGACAGGGGTGGACAGATACGCAGTATTTT

j_call: TRBJ1-2
d_call: TRBD1
clone_size: few
v_call: TRBV10-3
cdr3_aa: CAARGQGAVYGYTF
cdr3_nt: TGTGCCGCCCGAGGGCAGGGGGCGGTCTATGGCTACACCTTC

j_call: TRBJ2-2
d_call: .
clone_size: .
v_call: TRBV6-2/TRBV6-3
cdr3_aa: CASSFPGQNTGELFF
cdr3_nt: TGTGCCAGCAGTTTCCCGGGACAGAACACCGGGGAGCTGTTTTTT

j_call: TRBJ2-7
d_call: TRBD2
clone_size: .
v_call: TRBV6-2/TRBV6-3
cdr3_aa: CASSAGGASYEQYF
cdr3_nt: TGTGCCAGCAGCGCGGGGGGCGCATCCTACGAGCAGTACTTC

j_call: TRBJ2-5
d_call: TRBD1
clone_size: .
v_call: TRBV5-3
cdr3_aa: CARSSDRMYQETQYF
cdr3_nt: TGTGCCAGAAGCTCGGACAGGATGTACCAAGAGACCCAGTACTTC

j_call: TRBJ2-3
d_call: .
clone_size: .
v_call: TRBV7-5
cdr3_aa: CARSLTRQGGHTDTQYF
cdr3_nt: TGTGCCAGAAGCTTAACCAGACAGGGAGGACACACAGATACGCAGTATTTT

j_call: TRBJ2-1
d_call: TRBD2
clone_size: .
v_call: TRBV14
cdr3_aa: CASSLSGGYYNEQFF
cdr3_nt: TGTGCCAGCAGCCTTAGCGGGGGGTACTACAATGAGCAGTTCTTC

j_call: TRBJ2-1
d_call: TRBD2
clone_size: .
v_call: TRBV13
cdr3_aa: CASSPLLLAGGVNEQFF
cdr3_nt: TGTGCCAGCAGCCCACTCTTACTAGCGGGGGGAGTAAATGAGCAGTTCTTC

j_call: TRBJ2-1
d_call: TRBD2
clone_size: once
v_call: TRBV9
cdr3_aa: CASSVGRLRGDEQFF
cdr3_nt: TGTGCCAGCAGCGTAGGCAGGCTTCGGGGGGATGAGCAGTTCTTC

j_call: TRBJ1-2
d_call: TRBD1
clone_size: .
v_call: TRBV25-1
cdr3_aa: CATRQGGPYGYTF
cdr3_nt: TGTGCCACACGACAGGGAGGACCCTATGGCTACACCTTC

j_call: TRBJ1-3
d_call: .
clone_size: .
v_call: TRBV6-5
cdr3_aa: CASSPTGHSGNTIYF
cdr3_nt: TGTGCCAGCAGTCCTACAGGTCACTCTGGAAACACCATATATTTT

j_call: TRBJ2-5
d_call: .
clone_size: .
v_call: TRBV7-9
cdr3_aa: CASSLGGWTEQETQYF
cdr3_nt: TGTGCCAGCAGCTTAGGAGGTTGGACAGAACAAGAGACCCAGTACTTC

j_call: TRBJ1-4
d_call: TRBD1
clone_size: .
v_call: TRBV4-3
cdr3_aa: CASSQPGQGGEKLFF
cdr3_nt: TGCGCCAGCAGCCAGCCGGGACAGGGTGGTGAAAAACTGTTTTTT

j_call: TRBJ2-1
d_call: TRBD1
clone_size: .
v_call: TRBV7-3
cdr3_aa: CASSSTGGAYNEQFF
cdr3_nt: TGTGCCAGCAGCTCAACAGGGGGCGCCTACAATGAGCAGTTCTTC

j_call: TRBJ2-3
d_call: .
clone_size: .
v_call: TRBV6-2/TRBV6-3
cdr3_aa: CASSYPWGVGTDTQYF
cdr3_nt: TGTGCCAGCAGTTATCCTTGGGGAGTGGGCACAGATACGCAGTATTTT

j_call: TRBJ2-2
d_call: TRBD1
clone_size: .
v_call: TRBV27
cdr3_aa: CASSSYRQGNAGELFF
cdr3_nt: TGTGCCAGCAGTTCCTATCGACAGGGTAATGCCGGGGAGCTGTTTTTT

j_call: TRBJ1-2
d_call: TRBD1
clone_size: .
v_call: TRBV6-5
cdr3_aa: CASSPKGQIYGYTF
cdr3_nt: TGTGCCAGCAGTCCGAAGGGACAGATCTATGGCTACACCTTC

j_call: TRBJ1-5
d_call: TRBD1
clone_size: once
v_call: TRBV6-2/TRBV6-3
cdr3_aa: CASSLGQGAFFTSNQPQHF
cdr3_nt: TGTGCCAGCAGTTTGGGACAGGGGGCTTTTTTTACGAGCAATCAGCCCCAGCATTTT

j_call: TRBJ1-4
d_call: .
clone_size: .
v_call: TRBV3-1/TRBV3-2
cdr3_aa: CASSQDVGDEKLFF
cdr3_nt: TGTGCCAGCAGCCAAGATGTCGGGGATGAAAAACTGTTTTTT

j_call: TRBJ1-1
d_call: TRBD1
clone_size: .
v_call: TRBV6-5
cdr3_aa: CAISTGIVTEAFF
cdr3_nt: TGTGCCATCTCGACAGGGATAGTGACTGAAGCTTTCTTT

j_call: TRBJ2-3
d_call: .
clone_size: .
v_call: TRBV5-5
cdr3_aa: CASSLDGTDADTQYF
cdr3_nt: TGTGCCAGCAGCTTGGACGGTACAGACGCAGATACGCAGTATTTT

j_call: TRBJ1-4
d_call: TRBD1
clone_size: .
v_call: TRBV6-5
cdr3_aa: CASSNGQGQGKLFF
cdr3_nt: TGTGCCAGCAGTAACGGACAGGGGCAAGGAAAACTGTTTTTT

j_call: TRBJ2-1
d_call: .
clone_size: .
v_call: TRBV7-3
cdr3_aa: CASSLPGSNEQFF
cdr3_nt: TGTGCCAGCAGCTTACCGGGGTCCAATGAGCAGTTCTTC

j_call: TRBJ2-1
d_call: TRBD1
clone_size: few
v_call: TRBV29-1
cdr3_aa: CSVEDEPPGQWYNEQFF
cdr3_nt: TGCAGCGTTGAAGACGAACCCCCGGGACAGTGGTACAATGAGCAGTTCTTC

j_call: TRBJ2-7
d_call: .
clone_size: .
v_call: TRBV27
cdr3_aa: CASSSRVGNSYEQYF
cdr3_nt: TGTGCCAGCAGCTCCAGGGTGGGGAACTCCTACGAGCAGTACTTC

j_call: TRBJ1-2
d_call: .
clone_size: .
v_call: TRBV28
cdr3_aa: CASSYGQNYGYTF
cdr3_nt: TGTGCCAGCAGTTACGGACAAAACTATGGCTACACCTTC

j_call: TRBJ1-2
d_call: TRBD1
clone_size: .
v_call: TRBV2
cdr3_aa: CASSRDRGDYGYTF
cdr3_nt: TGTGCCAGCAGTCGGGACAGAGGAGATTATGGCTACACCTTC

j_call: TRBJ2-7
d_call: .
clone_size: .
v_call: TRBV18
cdr3_aa: CASSPLLANSYEQYF
cdr3_nt: TGTGCCAGCTCACCCCTACTAGCAAACTCCTACGAGCAGTACTTC

j_call: TRBJ1-6
d_call: .
clone_size: many
v_call: TRBV11-2
cdr3_aa: CASSFNSYNSPLHF
cdr3_nt: TGTGCCAGCAGCTTTAATTCCTATAATTCACCCCTCCACTTT

j_call: TRBJ2-7
d_call: TRBD1
clone_size: .
v_call: TRBV12-5
cdr3_aa: CASGLQGSRREQYF
cdr3_nt: TGTGCTAGTGGTTTACAGGGGAGCCGCCGGGAGCAGTACTTC

j_call: TRBJ1-5
d_call: .
clone_size: many
v_call: TRBV6-7
cdr3_aa: CASSYPGFEGACNQPQHF
cdr3_nt: TGTGCCAGCAGTTACCCGGGGTTCGAAGGAGCTTGCAATCAGCCCCAGCATTTT

j_call: TRBJ1-6
d_call: TRBD1
clone_size: .
v_call: TRBV5-1
cdr3_aa: CASSPRTGDNNSPLHF
cdr3_nt: TGCGCCAGCAGCCCCCGGACAGGGGATAATAATTCACCCCTCCACTTT

j_call: TRBJ2-1
d_call: TRBD1
clone_size: .
v_call: TRBV9
cdr3_aa: CASSPGQLNEQFF
cdr3_nt: TGTGCCAGCAGCCCGGGACAGCTCAATGAGCAGTTCTTC

j_call: TRBJ2-1
d_call: TRBD1
clone_size: .
v_call: TRBV18
cdr3_aa: CASSPSGGSYNEQFF
cdr3_nt: TGTGCCAGCTCACCTTCAGGGGGCTCCTACAATGAGCAGTTCTTC

j_call: TRBJ2-1
d_call: TRBD2
clone_size: many
v_call: TRBV27
cdr3_aa: CASSPIGSGRAYNEQFF
cdr3_nt: TGTGCCAGCAGTCCCATAGGTAGCGGGCGCGCCTACAATGAGCAGTTCTTC

j_call: TRBJ2-5
d_call: TRBD1
clone_size: .
v_call: TRBV3-1/TRBV3-2
cdr3_aa: CASSQGLGGGETQYF
cdr3_nt: TGTGCCAGCAGCCAAGGGTTAGGGGGCGGGGAGACCCAGTACTTC

j_call: TRBJ2-2
d_call: TRBD2
clone_size: .
v_call: TRBV5-8
cdr3_aa: CASSLSNSGRGYTGELFF
cdr3_nt: TGTGCCAGCAGCTTGTCGAATAGCGGGCGGGGCTACACCGGGGAGCTGTTTTTT

j_call: TRBJ1-2
d_call: TRBD1
clone_size: .
v_call: TRBV19
cdr3_aa: CASKTGQGYGYTF
cdr3_nt: TGTGCCAGTAAGACCGGACAGGGCTATGGCTACACCTTC

j_call: TRBJ2-3
d_call: TRBD2
clone_size: .
v_call: TRBV10-3
cdr3_aa: CAISGGTRDEVQYF
cdr3_nt: TGTGCCATCAGTGGAGGGACTAGGGATGAGGTGCAGTATTTT

j_call: TRBJ1-5
d_call: .
clone_size: .
v_call: TRBV24-1
cdr3_aa: CATSDGRGIGNQPQHF
cdr3_nt: TGTGCCACCAGTGATGGCAGGGGTATCGGGAATCAGCCCCAGCATTTT